The clone carrying this T cell receptor (beta chain) was seen repeatedly, ten times or more. Its cognate antigen is unknown. Amplification of TCR beta CDR3 regions used RNA as the template. Using the HTBI primer set, a first-round RT-PCR was run on the TCR CDR3. TCRdb used MiXCR to reprocess the multiplex PCR reads, holding one entry per CDR3 protein. Of approximately 600,000 distinct CDR3 sequences listed, 12% to 15% are singletons. This sample stems from a study of T cells in Graves' hyperthyroidism and ophthalmopathy. Study observations and caveats: Blood samples included most of the expanded thyroid clonotypes exceeding 0.001.

The ends were cut back, 5 bases at V and 5 bases at J, with 18 bases in the middle. This CDR3 comprises 14 residues. The V gene's germline CDR1 is DFQATT and CDR2 SNEGSKA (reference sequence). The source material was blood. The TCR comes from a young woman with Graves' ophthalmopathy. The chain employs TRBV20-1 and TRBJ2-5; D may be TRBD2 (6 bases). CDR3 protein: CSAPPTGEWETQYF. The DNA for the CDR3 is TGCAGTGCTCCACCTACGGGAGAATGGGAGACCCAGTACTTC.